This entry lists 13 T cell receptor beta chains sequenced from one sample in a study of T-cell memory formation after mild COVID-19. TCRdb passed the 5' RACE reads through MiXCR, listing each CDR3 protein once. The sample has about 140,000 distinct CDR3 sequences, about 14% seen once. Sequencing used PBMCs or a T cell subset sorted from them (not recorded which). These receptors were obtained from an adult woman who had mild COVID-19 (a few samples of this study predate the infection). Cell type and time point are not known.

This clonotype appeared a few times. The CDR3, as DNA: TGTGCCAGCTCACCATTAGCAGAGCTAGCGGGAGCGAACACCGGGGAGCTGTTTTTT. Translating it yields CASSPLAELAGANTGELFF. The chain carries TRBV18 and TRBJ2-2; 10 bases are a match to TRBD2. The germline V gene has CDR1 KGHSH and CDR2 LQKENI. V was pared by 2 bases and J by 0 bases, with 9 bases of the junction left unmatched. The CDR3 covers 19 residues.

The chain is built from TRBV7-2 and TRBJ2-7; 9 bases are shared with TRBD2. This CDR3 spans 17 amino acids. Trimming cost V 6 bases and J 6 bases; bases outside gene matches: 18. Germline-derived CDR1 and CDR2 are SGHTA and FQGNSA. The CDR3 spells CASSHASAGGPGGEQYF. CDR3 bases: TGTGCCAGCAGTCATGCCAGCGCGGGAGGGCCGGGAGGCGAGCAGTACTTC.

Only a few counts were recorded for this clonotype. The chain couples TRBV11-2 to TRBJ2-1; the match to TRBD2 covers 9 bases. Germline V gives CDR1 SGHAT, CDR2 FQNNGV. Unmatched junction bases numbered 6, after V lost 5 bases and J lost 1 base. CDR3 length: 16 amino acids. The CDR3 region is CASSLLLAGSYNEQFF. CDR3 nucleotides: TGTGCCAGCAGCCTTCTCCTAGCGGGGTCCTACAATGAGCAGTTCTTC.

This clonotype was detected ten times or more. The V and J genes are TRBV20-1 and TRBJ2-7; TRBD1 matches at 10 bases. V lost 3 bases, J lost 5 bases, and 10 bases stayed unmatched. The CDR3 consists of 15 residues. Germline lookup yields CDR1 DFQATT and CDR2 SNEGSKA (reference sequence). The CDR3 DNA reads TGCAGTGCTAGCGGTGGGGGACAGGGGATGGACGAGCAGTACTTC. Its protein is CSASGGGQGMDEQYF.

This chain connects TRBV6-2 or TRBV6-3 to TRBJ2-1; possibly TRBD1 for D (5 bases). V shed 7 bases and J shed 1 base, with 8 bases lying between them. Germline V gives CDR1 MNHEY, CDR2 SVGEGT. The CDR3 spans 13 residues. The CDR3 loop reads CASNRQSYNEQFF. CDR3 DNA: TGTGCCAGCAACCGACAGTCCTACAATGAGCAGTTCTTC.

The rearrangement links TRBV4-3 to TRBJ2-1; 9 bases are a match to TRBD2. The germline gives CDR1 LGHNA, CDR2 YSLEER. This CDR3 contains 17 residues. The trim removed 4 bases at V and 1 base at J, leaving 8 bases unmatched. CDR3 region: CASSLRVAGESYNEQFF. DNA for the CDR3: TGCGCCAGCAGCCTAAGAGTAGCGGGAGAATCCTACAATGAGCAGTTCTTC.

The chain links TRBV20-1 to TRBJ2-7; D might be TRBD1 or TRBD2, each matching 5 bases. V lost 4 bases to trimming and J lost 5 bases, with 18 bases between them. Germline CDR1 DFQATT, CDR2 SNEGSKA (reference sequence). CDR3 length: 14 amino acids. Here the CDR3 reads CSAKGRPMAHEQYF. CDR3 coding DNA: TGCAGTGCTAAGGGACGCCCTATGGCCCACGAGCAGTACTTC.

J is TRBJ2-3 and V is TRBV15, with TRBD2 matching 14 bases. The CDR3 sequence is 20 residues long. The V gene end was trimmed by 1 base and the J gene end by 0 bases; junction bases not matched to a gene: 9. Germline V gene sequence: CDR1 LNHNV, CDR2 YYDKDF (reference sequence). The DNA of the CDR3 is TGTGCCACCAGCAGAGGCCCCGGGACTAGCGGGAGCGGGAGCACAGATACGCAGTATTTT. Translated: CATSRGPGTSGSGSTDTQYF.

This clonotype was observed a few times. The chain links TRBV6-5 to TRBJ1-6; no clear D gene. Trimming removed 6 bases from V and 7 bases from J, with 13 bases in between. This CDR3 has 14 amino acids. Germline CDR1 and CDR2: MNHEY and SVGAGI. The CDR3 DNA follows: TGTGCCAGCAGGGAGCCTCCACCCAATTCACCCCTCCACTTT. It specifies CASREPPPNSPLHF.

The J gene is TRBJ2-1, the V gene TRBV12-3 or TRBV12-4, with D perhaps matching TRBD1 or TRBD2 (5 bases each). Trimming took off 5 bases at V and 6 bases at J, with 17 bases between the two ends. This CDR3 comprises 15 residues. The CDR3 coding sequence is TGTGCCAGCAGTCCCCGTGGGGGTCGGGGCAATGAGCAGTTCTTC. It specifies CASSPRGGRGNEQFF.

The V gene is TRBV19, the J gene TRBJ2-7; 9 bases are a match to TRBD1. The germline CDR1 and CDR2 sequences are LNHDA and SQIVND (reference sequence). This CDR3 has 15 amino acids. V was clipped by 6 bases and J by 2 bases; unmatched bases: 8. The CDR3 DNA sequence: TGTGCCAGTAGCCTGTCGGACAGGGGAGCCTACGAGCAGTACTTC. Its protein is CASSLSDRGAYEQYF.

This CDR3 is CASSEEPLGETQYF. The CDR3 bases are TGTGCCAGCAGTGAAGAGCCCCTGGGAGAGACCCAGTACTTC. The rearrangement uses TRBV25-1 and TRBJ2-5; no clear D gene. CDR3 length: 14 residues. The V gene lost 2 bases and the J gene lost 4 bases, with 11 bases spanning the gap. Germline-derived CDR1 and CDR2 are MGHDK and SYGVNS.

This clonotype was detected many times. The genes are TRBV9 and TRBJ2-3; D is uncertain. V gave up 0 bases and J gave up 4 bases, with 9 bases separating them. Germline V lookup: CDR1 SGDLS, CDR2 YYNGEE. The CDR3 totals 14 residues. As DNA, the CDR3 is TGTGCCAGCAGCGTAGATAATAGCCCAGATACGCAGTATTTT. Its protein product is CASSVDNSPDTQYF.